This T cell receptor beta chain came from a study of response to subunit inactivated influenza vaccine listed by TCRdb under 2018. Regarding the research as a whole: Deep quantitative T cell receptor repertoire profiling was used in the study to track responses to a trivalent subunit inactivated influenza vaccine. Results and caveats for the whole study, not just this receptor: It was suggested by the authors that each seasonal influenza vaccination may recruit only a limited number of new T cells.

On this clonotype itself: Its specific antigen is unknown. Base qualities were left out, and no much larger clone turns up one base away.

CDR1 SQVTM and CDR2 ANQGSEA were looked up in the germline V gene. The CDR3 contains 13 residues, cysteine and phenylalanine counted. Only CDR3 DNA remains: 39 bases, in frame from the first base. V is reduced by 7 bases and J by 0 bases, leaving a spacing of 9 bases between them. The receptor library was made with RT-PCR. Sequencing was carried out with an Illumina HiSeq 2500. TCRdb reworked the public reads: Q25 trimming with fastp, MiXCR clone assembly, productive beta chains retained. Rows merge per CDR3 protein into single entries with the most common DNA and genes. This sample gives about 500,000 distinct CDR3 sequences in total; 16% of them show up just once. The top ten clonotypes cover approximately 3% of the sample.

The sequenced sample was CD4+ T cells sorted from PBMCs, obtained around 25 months after vaccination. The sequence is built from TRBV29-1 and TRBJ2-2, with no D gene named confidently. This TCR was recovered from a man aged 45 to 70 who received an inactivated influenza vaccine. Donor details come from another sample of the same person, matched by shared clones. The DNA sequence follows: TGCAGCGGGCGCGCCCCGAACACCGGGGAGCTGTTTTTT. Translated, it gives CSGRAPNTGELFF.